Following are 7 T cell receptor beta chains from one sample sequenced in a study of OX40 agonist ivuxolimab in advanced cancers. The receptor library was made with the immunoSEQ multiplex PCR assay. The table comes from immuneACCESS by way of TCRdb, which keeps in-frame sequences with V and J called. Part of the clones is missing from these tables; in studies checked, under half for an unresolved V gene and the rest for unknown reasons. This sample is represented by 40,000 to 45,000 clones; about four fifths of them were singletons. More than 9% of the sample lies in the top ten. The material sequenced was CD4+ or CD8+ T cells sorted from blood, taken in a trial of the OX40 agonist ivuxolimab. Receptors were obtained from an adult with an advanced solid tumor such as melanoma, head and neck, liver or kidney cancer.

The chain uses TRBV19 and TRBJ1-5; the D gene is possibly TRBD1 (5 bases). This CDR3 comprises 16 residues. The V end was cut by 6 bases, the J end by 2 bases, with 17 bases between. Germline CDR1 LNHDA, CDR2 SQIVND (reference sequence). The CDR3 sequence is CASSTTGSGGNQPQHF. CDR3 in DNA: TGTGCCAGTAGCACTACAGGAAGTGGCGGCAATCAGCCCCAGCATTTT.

This chain joins TRBV10-2 and TRBJ2-3; D gene uncertain. This CDR3 has 15 residues. Germline values: CDR1 WSHSY, CDR2 SAAADI. V gave up 2 bases and J gave up 2 bases, with 11 bases separating them. The CDR3 here is CASSEVRTLTDTQYF. Here the CDR3 DNA reads TGCGCCAGCAGTGAGGTCAGAACCCTCACAGATACGCAGTATTTT.

V gene TRBV6-1 combines with J gene TRBJ2-5; 11 bases align to TRBD2. V shed 6 bases, J shed 3 bases, and the junction held 0 bases outside the gene matches. Looked up from germline, CDR1 is MNHNS and CDR2 is SASEGT. There are 13 residues in the CDR3. The CDR3 DNA sequence: TGTGCCAGCAGGACTAGCGGGAAAGAGACCCAGTACTTC. It translates to CASRTSGKETQYF.

The chain couples TRBV9 to TRBJ1-3; no firm D call. This CDR3 is 15 amino acids long. The V gene's germline CDR1 is SGDLS and CDR2 YYNGEE. V shed 1 base and J shed 0 bases, with 8 bases lying between them. Here the CDR3 reads CASSVSETSGNTIYF. CDR3 nucleotide sequence: TGTGCCAGCAGCGTATCGGAAACCTCTGGAAACACCATATATTTT.

Written as DNA, the CDR3 is TGTGCCAGCTCACCTGGGACCGCCAATCAGCCCCAGCATTTT. It codes for CASSPGTANQPQHF. This chain connects TRBV18 to TRBJ1-5, with D maybe TRBD1 (5 bases). The CDR3 consists of 14 residues. Between the trimmed V and J ends, which lost 3 bases and 3 bases, there was a span of 9 bases. Germline-derived CDR1 and CDR2 are KGHSH and LQKENI.

This rearrangement joins TRBV28 to TRBJ2-7; D is uncertain. Germline V gives CDR1 MDHEN, CDR2 SYDVKM. The CDR3 is made up of 13 amino acids. Trimming removed 5 bases from V and 4 bases from J, with 12 bases in between. For the CDR3, the DNA is TGTGCCAGCAGTCCCCTCACGGGTTACGAGCAGTACTTC. As protein: CASSPLTGYEQYF.

This chain joins TRBV28 and TRBJ2-7; 13 positions match TRBD2. CDR1 and CDR2 from the germline V gene are MDHEN and SYDVKM. The CDR3 spans 19 residues. Trimming removed 4 bases from V and 2 bases from J; junction bases left unmatched: 14. This CDR3 reads CASSSRHLGTSGDPYEQYF. The CDR3 DNA is TGTGCCAGCAGTTCTAGACACCTCGGGACTAGCGGGGACCCCTACGAGCAGTACTTC.